The 28 T cell receptor beta chains reported below all come from one sample, sequenced in a study of shared clonotypes between healthy human individuals. TCRdb keeps only in-frame clones here, not all; method: immunoSEQ multiplex PCR. This table holds hundreds of thousands of clones, 97% found once. The sequenced material came from naive CD4+ T cells sorted from blood. Subset meaning: CD45RA+ positively selected. Receptors were obtained from a woman aged 30 to 39 in good health.

The chain combines TRBV6-5 with TRBJ1-2; D not certain. The CDR3 is 12 residues long. Looked up from germline, CDR1 is MNHEY and CDR2 is SVGAGI. Trimming shortened V by 0 bases and J by 3 bases, and 2 bases separated the two germline ends. The DNA of the CDR3 is TGTGCCAGCAGTTACTCGGACTATGGCTACACCTTC. Translating gives CASSYSDYGYTF.

V and J are TRBV19 and TRBJ2-7; 7 bases are a match to TRBD2. The CDR3 covers 15 residues. CDR1 is LNHDA and CDR2 is SQIVND in the germline V gene (reference sequence). J gave up 0 bases and V 7 bases, and 9 bases lay outside the gene matches. DNA for the CDR3: TGTGCCAGTACCCCACCGGGCGGGAGCTCCTACGAGCAGTACTTC. This encodes CASTPPGGSSYEQYF.

V is TRBV28 and J is TRBJ2-2; no clear D gene. The CDR3 loop spans 12 amino acids. Germline CDR1 MDHEN, CDR2 SYDVKM. V lost 10 bases and J lost 1, with 7 bases in between. The CDR3 sequence is CATQENTGELFF. The CDR3 DNA follows: TGTGCCACCCAGGAGAACACCGGGGAGCTGTTTTTT. The variable domain in full, with the rest retrieved from reference TRBV28 and TRBJ2-2, is DVKVTQSSRYLVKRTGEKVFLECVQDMDHENMFWYRQDPGLGLRLIYFSYDVKMKEKGDIPEGYSVSREKKERFSLILESASTNQTSMYLCATQENTGELFFGEGSRLTVL.

The J gene is TRBJ2-2, the V gene TRBV28, with D unresolved. Germline-derived CDR1 and CDR2 are MDHEN and SYDVKM. Trimming took 8 bases from V and 7 from J, leaving 5 bases between them. This CDR3 contains 10 residues. The CDR3 DNA follows: TGTGCCAGCGGTCTCGGGGAGCTGTTTTTT. This encodes CASGLGELFF.

In nucleotides, the CDR3 is TGTGCCAGCACAAAAGAGGGACTAGCTACCTACAATGAGCAGTTCTTC. As protein: CASTKEGLATYNEQFF. The chain links TRBV2 to TRBJ2-1; 9 nucleotides align to TRBD2. Germline lookup yields CDR1 SNHLY and CDR2 FYNNEI. There are 16 residues in the CDR3. V was clipped by 7 bases and J by 2 bases; unmatched bases: 9.

This clone was observed once. The rearrangement uses TRBV5-1 and TRBJ1-1, with 7 bases aligning to TRBD1. This CDR3 region has 14 residues. Trimming took 0 bases from V and 6 from J; bases not matched to a gene: 5. Germline V lookup: CDR1 SGHRS, CDR2 YFSETQ. CDR3 residues: CASSLALGGAEAFF. For the CDR3, the DNA is TGCGCCAGCAGCTTGGCCTTAGGGGGCGCTGAAGCTTTCTTT.

This chain uses TRBV19 with TRBJ2-2; no reliable D call. The CDR3 is 11 amino acids. Germline loops: CDR1 LNHDA, CDR2 SQIVND (reference sequence). Trimming removed 8 bases at V and 6 bases at J, with 7 bases between. This CDR3 reads CASHSSGELFF. DNA of the CDR3: TGTGCCAGTCACTCCTCCGGGGAGCTGTTTTTT.

The gene calls are TRBV5-5 and TRBJ2-7; D assignment may be TRBD1 or TRBD2 (5 bases each). Looked up from germline, CDR1 is SGHKS and CDR2 is YYEKEE (reference sequence). This CDR3 is built from 14 residues. Trimming took 5 bases from V and 3 from J, leaving 15 bases between them. The CDR3 sequence: CASSFSGPNYEQYF. The CDR3 DNA sequence: TGTGCCAGCAGTTTCTCGGGGCCCAACTACGAGCAGTACTTC. Drawing the rest from reference TRBV5-5 and TRBJ2-7, the complete variable domain is DAGVTQSPTHLIKTRGQQVTLRCSPISGHKSVSWYQQVLGQGPQFIFQYYEKEERGRGNFPDRFSARQFPNYSSELNVNALLLGDSALYLCASSFSGPNYEQYFGPGTRLTVT.

The DNA of the CDR3 is TGTGCCAGCAGAGGGGGGGATAGACTAACATCCTACGAGCAGTACTTC. Its protein product is CASRGGDRLTSYEQYF. The rearrangement uses TRBV28 and TRBJ2-7; a weak D match, TRBD2 (7 bases). Germline V CDR1 and CDR2: MDHEN, SYDVKM. V gave up 6 bases and J gave up 1 base, with 19 bases separating them. CDR3 length: 16 residues.

Regarding this clone: The same CDR3 can be traced to other DNA sequences in this sample. The chain combines TRBV28 with TRBJ1-2, with D maybe TRBD1 (5 bases). The CDR3 spans 13 residues. Trimming removed 4 bases at V and 2 bases at J, with 8 bases between. The germline CDR1 and CDR2 sequences are MDHEN and SYDVKM. The CDR3 here is CASSSTVNYGYTF. CDR3 DNA: TGTGCCAGCAGTTCGACAGTCAACTATGGCTACACCTTC.

This chain uses TRBV9 with TRBJ1-1; the D gene is possibly TRBD1 (6 bases). CDR3 size: 14 residues. V lost 1 base, J lost 1 base, and 8 bases lay in between. Germline loops: CDR1 SGDLS, CDR2 YYNGEE. DNA for the CDR3: TGTGCCAGCAGCGTACGGGGACAGAACACTGAAGCTTTCTTT. It translates to CASSVRGQNTEAFF.

The genes are TRBV5-6 and TRBJ2-5; 13 bases align to TRBD2. Germline CDR1 and CDR2: SGHDT and YYEEEE. This CDR3 spans 16 amino acids. The ends lost 5 bases at V and 5 bases at J; junction bases unmatched: 9. The CDR3 nucleotides are TGTGCCAGCAGACGCCGGACTAGCGGGAGTGTGGAGACCCAGTACTTC. This encodes CASRRRTSGSVETQYF.

J is TRBJ2-3 and V is TRBV6-5; TRBD1 or TRBD2 may be the D gene (5 bases each). This CDR3 is 15 amino acids long. The germline V gene has CDR1 MNHEY and CDR2 SVGAGI. Between the trimmed V and J ends, which lost 6 bases and 1 base, there was a span of 14 bases. The CDR3 sequence is CASSLSRGRTDTQYF. DNA for the CDR3: TGTGCCAGCAGCTTATCGAGGGGCCGCACAGATACGCAGTATTTT.

The rearrangement joins TRBV18 to TRBJ1-3, with 7 bases fitting TRBD1. The CDR3 is made up of 15 amino acids. The germline V gene encodes CDR1 KGHSH and CDR2 LQKENI. With V trimmed by 4 bases and J by 1 base, 4 bases remained unmatched. The CDR3 bases are TGTGCCAGCTCACGGGACAGCCTGTCTGGAAACACCATATATTTT. It translates to CASSRDSLSGNTIYF.

This chain joins TRBV28 and TRBJ2-5, with 11 bases lining up with TRBD1. The CDR3 contains 19 residues. Germline CDR1 is MDHEN and CDR2 is SYDVKM. The V segment lost 4 bases and the J segment 5 bases; nucleotides outside the gene matches: 18. The CDR3 region is CASSYQTGSWTGGAETQYF. The CDR3 DNA follows: TGTGCCAGCAGTTATCAAACCGGGTCATGGACAGGGGGCGCGGAGACCCAGTACTTC.

The rearrangement links TRBV5-1 to TRBJ1-2; D might be TRBD1 (5 bases). The V gene's germline CDR1 is SGHRS and CDR2 YFSETQ. With 4 bases removed from V and 5 bases from J, the gap between germline ends came to 15 bases. The CDR3 spans 14 residues. The CDR3 nucleotides are TGCGCCAGCAGCACTGCCCAGGGTGAATATGGCTACACCTTC. Translated: CASSTAQGEYGYTF. Full variable domain (outside the CDR3, taken from reference TRBV5-1 and TRBJ1-2): KAGVTQTPRYLIKTRGQQVTLSCSPISGHRSVSWYQQTPGQGLQFLFEYFSETQRNKGNFPGRFSGRQFSNSRSEMNVSTLELGDSALYLCASSTAQGEYGYTFGSGTRLTVV.

This clone was seen only a few times. This chain uses TRBV10-3 with TRBJ1-5; D is ambiguous. Germline loops: CDR1 ENHRY, CDR2 SYGVKD. There are 12 residues in the CDR3. V shed 2 bases and J shed 5 bases, with 4 bases lying between them. In DNA form, the CDR3 reads TGTGCCATCAGTGAGATGGATCAGCCCCAGCATTTT. Amino acids: CAISEMDQPQHF.

The V gene is TRBV5-1, the J gene TRBJ2-1; 7 bases line up with TRBD2. The CDR3 is 16 amino acids. The V gene's germline CDR1 is SGHRS and CDR2 YFSETQ. Trimming cost V 4 bases and J 5 bases; bases outside gene matches: 12. CDR3 DNA sequence: TGCGCCAGCAGCCGGTCACTAGCGCGGGCTGACAATGAGCAGTTCTTC. As protein: CASSRSLARADNEQFF.

This rearrangement joins TRBV4-1 to TRBJ1-5; D unclear. This CDR3 has 15 residues. Germline-derived CDR1 and CDR2 are MGHRA and YSYEKL. V gave up 6 bases and J gave up 4 bases, with 16 bases separating them. CDR3 sequence: CASSPGIMGNQPQHF. CDR3 sequence (DNA): TGCGCCAGCAGTCCCGGGATCATGGGGAATCAGCCCCAGCATTTT.

This sequence joins TRBV18 and TRBJ2-5; TRBD2 agrees at 16 bases. V was clipped by 0 bases and J by 1 base; unmatched bases: 2. The germline V gene encodes CDR1 KGHSH and CDR2 LQKENI. The CDR3 totals 18 residues. CDR3 nucleotide sequence: TGTGCCAGCTCACCACCGGGACTAGCGGGAGGGAGCCAAGAGACCCAGTACTTC. As protein: CASSPPGLAGGSQETQYF.

V is TRBV18 and J is TRBJ2-1; D gene unclear. In germline, CDR1 is KGHSH, CDR2 LQKENI. V lost 1 base and J lost 2, with 6 bases in between. The CDR3 has 14 residues. The CDR3 bases are TGTGCCAGCTCACCACTAGGAACCTACAATGAGCAGTTCTTC. This encodes CASSPLGTYNEQFF.

This CDR3 reads CASSTLAGEQYF. CDR3 in DNA: TGTGCCAGCAGCACGCTAGCGGGGGAGCAGTACTTC. This chain uses TRBV11-1 with TRBJ2-5; 10 positions match TRBD2. This CDR3 contains 12 residues. The germline V gene has CDR1 SGHAT and CDR2 FQDESV (reference sequence). J was trimmed by 11 bases and V by 5 bases; bases with no gene match: 5.

CDR3 sequence: CASRATGVGDEQFF. CDR3 sequence (DNA): TGTGCCAGCAGGGCGACAGGGGTGGGGGATGAGCAGTTCTTC. The chain combines TRBV2 with TRBJ2-1; 8 bases line up with TRBD1. Germline V gene sequence: CDR1 SNHLY, CDR2 FYNNEI. The CDR3 is 14 residues long. Trimming at V came to 6 bases and at J to 8 bases, leaving 9 bases not matched to a gene.

V gene TRBV30 combines with J gene TRBJ2-2; possibly TRBD1 or TRBD2 for D (6 bases each). V lost 7 bases to trimming and J lost 4 bases, with 22 bases between them. This CDR3 contains 16 residues. The germline gives CDR1 GTSNPN, CDR2 SVGIG (reference sequence). The DNA of the CDR3 is TGTGCCTTGCCGCTCCTAGGGGGAGGTGTCACCGGGGAGCTGTTTTTT. It encodes CALPLLGGGVTGELFF.

V gene TRBV2 combines with J gene TRBJ2-1; 7 nucleotides line up with TRBD2. The V and J ends lost 6 bases and 9 bases, in that order; junction bases with no gene match: 17. Germline lookup yields CDR1 SNHLY and CDR2 FYNNEI. The CDR3 contains 16 residues. CDR3 DNA sequence: TGTGCCAGCAGAGCTAACCGGGACTATGGATGGCGTGAGCAGTTCTTC. It yields the protein CASRANRDYGWREQFF. The full variable domain, with the rest looked up from reference TRBV2 and TRBJ2-1, is EPEVTQTPSHQVTQMGQEVILRCVPISNHLYFYWYRQILGQKVEFLVSFYNNEISEKSEIFDDQFSVERPDGSNFTLKIRSTKLEDSAMYFCASRANRDYGWREQFFGPGTRLTVL.

The rearrangement links TRBV10-1 to TRBJ2-7; D possibly corresponds to TRBD2 (6 bases). Germline loops: CDR1 WNHNN, CDR2 SYGVQD (reference sequence). This CDR3 has 19 residues. V lost 0 bases, J lost 3 bases, and 24 bases lay in between. CDR3 DNA: TGCGCCAGCAGTGAGTCCGACGGGGTAGCGGAAAACGCGGTCTACGAGCAGTACTTC. This gives the protein CASSESDGVAENAVYEQYF.

The chain has TRBV5-1 and TRBJ2-3; TRBD2 aligns across 12 bases. Germline V gives CDR1 SGHRS, CDR2 YFSETQ. The CDR3 extends over 19 amino acids. V shed 0 bases, J shed 0 bases, and the junction held 8 bases outside the gene matches. The chain's CDR3 is CASSLAVTSGRGSTDTQYF. DNA for the CDR3: TGCGCCAGCAGCTTGGCCGTGACTAGCGGGAGAGGAAGCACAGATACGCAGTATTTT.

The chain carries TRBV19 and TRBJ2-5; no definite D call. The CDR3 runs 14 residues. Trimming took off 3 bases at V and 4 bases at J, with 12 bases between the two ends. Germline V gene sequence: CDR1 LNHDA, CDR2 SQIVND (reference sequence). The CDR3 DNA reads TGTGCCAGTAGTATCGGCAGGCTTGGAGAGACCCAGTACTTC. This translates into CASSIGRLGETQYF.